What follows are 27 T cell receptor beta chains derived from one specimen sequenced in a study of regulatory T cells in long-lasting Graves disease. CDR3-region Arm-PCR and iRepertoire HTBI primers produced the TCR beta libraries. TCRdb re-called the multiplex PCR reads with MiXCR, one entry per CDR3 protein. This table has hundreds of thousands of distinct CDR3 sequences, 15% to 20% appearing once. The time point is: newly diagnosed GD, antithyroid drugs for less than 3 months. There was RNA extracted from PBMCs, and the TCR library was made from it. This same sample was also taken into another study, of T cells in Graves' hyperthyroidism and ophthalmopathy.

The material sequenced was peripheral blood mononuclear cells (PBMCs), taken at new diagnosis, from a patient treated with antithyroid drugs. These receptors were collected from a woman aged 40-65 years with Graves disease.

In this sample, this clonotype turned up many times. CDR3 sequence: CASSYSWTGDGYTF. The CDR3 nucleotides are TGTGCCAGCAGTTACTCCTGGACAGGGGATGGCTACACCTTC. The J gene is TRBJ1-2, the V gene TRBV6-9; 9 bases are a match to TRBD1. Looked up from germline, CDR1 is MNHGY and CDR2 is SVAAGI. CDR3 length: 14 residues. V was clipped by 3 bases and J by 6 bases; unmatched bases: 5.

V gene TRBV5-6 combines with J gene TRBJ1-2, with 10 nucleotides matching TRBD1. J gave up 5 bases and V 0 bases, and 7 bases lay outside the gene matches. In germline, CDR1 is SGHDT, CDR2 YYEEEE. The CDR3 has 16 amino acids. The CDR3 DNA follows: TGTGCCAGCAGCTTGGCCCGGACAGGGGGAAGTTATGGCTACACCTTC. It is translated as CASSLARTGGSYGYTF.

The chain combines TRBV7-6 with TRBJ1-1; D gene uncertain. Per germline, CDR1 SGHVS and CDR2 FNYEAQ. The CDR3 length is 14 residues. The V gene lost 1 base and the J gene lost 0 bases, with 6 bases spanning the gap. CDR3 DNA: TGTGCCAGCAGCTTAGTAGAGGTGAACACTGAAGCTTTCTTT. Protein: CASSLVEVNTEAFF.

This clonotype is a singleton in its sample. This chain uses TRBV7-9 with TRBJ1-1, with D possibly TRBD1 on 5 matching bases. Germline V gives CDR1 SEHNR, CDR2 FQNEAQ (reference sequence). This CDR3 has 14 amino acids. Deletions cut 6 bases from V and 2 bases from J, with 13 bases between. The CDR3 sequence: CASRRWGINTEAFF. The DNA for the CDR3 is TGTGCCAGCAGGAGATGGGGCATAAACACTGAAGCTTTCTTT.

This clonotype was counted many times. The CDR3 region is CASSQVAGQSSYNEQFF. The DNA for the CDR3 is TGTGCCAGCAGCCAAGTAGCAGGGCAGAGCTCCTACAATGAGCAGTTCTTC. The rearrangement links TRBV3-1 to TRBJ2-1; perhaps TRBD1 as D (5 bases). Germline lookup yields CDR1 LGHDT and CDR2 YNNKEL (reference sequence). Trimming cost V 1 base and J 0 bases, with 13 bases left between them. The CDR3 is made up of 17 amino acids.

This clonotype occurred many times. The chain employs TRBV11-2 and TRBJ1-2, with D unresolved. The ends were cut back, 3 bases at V and 7 bases at J, with 9 bases in the middle. The CDR3 spans 12 residues. Germline CDR1 SGHAT, CDR2 FQNNGV. CDR3 region: CASSFTPRGYTF. DNA for the CDR3: TGTGCCAGCAGCTTCACCCCTCGTGGCTACACCTTC.

This clonotype has a count of ten or more. The chain carries TRBV6-1 and TRBJ1-1; tentative D call: TRBD1 (6 bases). This CDR3 is 18 amino acids long. Germline CDR1 and CDR2: MNHNS and SASEGT. The ends were cut back, 6 bases at V and 3 bases at J, with 26 bases in the middle. CDR3 DNA: TGTGCCAGCAGACAAACTTCGGACAGTATGATATTGGACACTGAAGCTTTCTTT. As protein: CASRQTSDSMILDTEAFF.

This clonotype was found a few times. The chain is built from TRBV30 and TRBJ1-4, with TRBD1 as a possible D gene (5 bases). CDR1 is GTSNPN and CDR2 is SVGIG in the germline V gene (reference sequence). The CDR3 runs 14 residues. Trimming removed 1 base from V and 3 bases from J, with 9 bases in between. This CDR3 is CAWSDWGPNEKLFF. The CDR3 DNA reads TGTGCCTGGAGTGACTGGGGCCCTAATGAAAAACTGTTTTTT.

This clonotype was seen ten or more times. The rearrangement uses TRBV12-3 or TRBV12-4 and TRBJ1-1; TRBD1 aligns across 7 bases. The CDR3 covers 14 residues. Unmatched junction bases numbered 10, after V lost 5 bases and J lost 7 bases. CDR3 nucleotide sequence: TGTGCCAGCAGTGGAGCCGGACAGGTAGATGAAGCTTTCTTT. Translation gives CASSGAGQVDEAFF.

This clonotype was found many times. The rearrangement joins TRBV2 to TRBJ1-2; a possible D gene is TRBD1 (6 bases). Germline CDR1 and CDR2: SNHLY and FYNNEI. V was cut by 8 bases and J by 10 bases, with 17 bases left in between. The CDR3 totals 12 residues. The CDR3 spells CASGGASLIYTF. DNA of the CDR3: TGTGCCAGCGGGGGGGCCAGCCTCATCTACACCTTC.

This clonotype turned up a few times. The CDR3 loop is CASSPWGIISDGYTF. CDR3 bases: TGTGCCAGCAGCCCGTGGGGGATCATCAGCGATGGCTACACCTTC. The chain carries TRBV5-6 and TRBJ1-2; possibly TRBD1 for D (5 bases). CDR3 size: 15 residues. Trimming removed 4 bases at V and 6 bases at J, with 19 bases between. CDR1 SGHDT and CDR2 YYEEEE come from the germline V gene.

The chain joins TRBV2 to TRBJ2-7; no definite D call. The CDR3 covers 14 residues. The germline V gene has CDR1 SNHLY and CDR2 FYNNEI. Trimming cost V 3 bases and J 3 bases, with 12 bases left between them. The CDR3 reads CASSESKTFYEQYF. CDR3 sequence (DNA): TGTGCCAGCAGTGAGTCGAAAACATTCTACGAGCAGTACTTC.

This clonotype has ten or more counts. The rearrangement links TRBV2 to TRBJ1-3; D is unclear. Germline CDR1 SNHLY, CDR2 FYNNEI. This CDR3 spans 13 amino acids. CDR3 loop: CVTSGLSENTIYF. CDR3 coding DNA: TGTGTCACATCCGGACTGTCGGAAAACACCATATATTTT.

The J gene is TRBJ2-1, the V gene TRBV12-3 or TRBV12-4, with 15 bases lining up with TRBD2. V was clipped by 6 bases and J by 7 bases; unmatched bases: 7. The CDR3 covers 16 residues. The CDR3 sequence is CASRRTSGGAFNEQFF. The DNA for the CDR3 is TGTGCCAGCAGGAGGACTAGCGGGGGGGCGTTTAATGAGCAGTTCTTC.

This clonotype has a handful of counts. V and J are TRBV19 and TRBJ1-6, with D unclear. Germline-derived CDR1 and CDR2 are LNHDA and SQIVND (reference sequence). The V and J ends lost 1 base and 4 bases respectively, with 8 bases between them. The CDR3 sequence is 15 residues long. This CDR3 is CASSIAWGYNSPLHF. The CDR3 DNA sequence: TGTGCCAGTAGTATAGCATGGGGATATAATTCACCCCTCCACTTT.

This clonotype was counted at least ten times. The chain has TRBV2 and TRBJ2-5, with 7 bases matching TRBD2. Germline CDR1 and CDR2: SNHLY and FYNNEI. The CDR3 has 14 residues. Trimming took 3 bases from V and 6 from J; bases not matched to a gene: 7. The CDR3 region has the DNA TGTGCCAGCAGTGAGTTGCCTAGCGGAAAGACCCAGTACTTC. Translation gives CASSELPSGKTQYF.

About this clonotype: A read error may be the cause here, since a much bigger clone is one base away. Since no conserved phenylalanine or tryptophan closes the CDR3, a read error is the likely cause. This chain uses TRBV7-9 with TRBJ2-7; possibly TRBD1 for D (6 bases). Trimming cost V 2 bases and J 6 bases, with 17 bases left between them. CDR3 length: 15 amino acids. Germline CDR1 SEHNR, CDR2 FQNEAQ (reference sequence). The CDR3 spells CASSLRDTPSLEQYL. In DNA form, the CDR3 reads TGTGCCAGCAGCTTAAGGGACACGCCGTCGCTCGAGCAGTACCTC.

The sample holds a few counts of this clonotype. The V call is TRBV10-3, the J call TRBJ2-7; TRBD2 might be the D (5 bases). The CDR3 extends over 14 amino acids. V was pared by 4 bases and J by 6 bases, with 16 bases between. The germline gives CDR1 ENHRY, CDR2 SYGVKD. The CDR3 loop is CAISVSQQAGEQYF. The CDR3 DNA reads as TGTGCCATCAGTGTTAGTCAGCAGGCGGGCGAGCAGTACTTC.

In this sample, this clonotype turned up many times. The chain carries TRBV19 and TRBJ1-2; D gene ambiguous. CDR1 LNHDA and CDR2 SQIVND come from the germline V gene (reference sequence). V gave up 5 bases and J gave up 3 bases, with 4 bases separating them. The CDR3 has 11 residues. The CDR3 nucleotides are TGTGCCAGTAGTTATGACTATGGCTACACCTTC. Amino acids: CASSYDYGYTF. Full variable domain (rest looked up from reference TRBV19 and TRBJ1-2): DGGITQSPKYLFRKEGQNVTLSCEQNLNHDAMYWYRQDPGQGLRLIYYSQIVNDFQKGDIAEGYSVSREKKESFPLTVTSAQKNPTAFYLCASSYDYGYTFGSGTRLTVV.

Many counts were recorded for this clonotype. The chain recombines TRBV5-1 with TRBJ1-1, with TRBD1 as a possible D gene (5 bases). V gave up 10 bases and J gave up 3 bases, with 19 bases separating them. The CDR3 totals 14 residues. Germline V lookup: CDR1 SGHRS, CDR2 YFSETQ. The CDR3 nucleotides are TGCGCCTCAGCAGAGTTCGGGGGGGACACTGAAGCTTTCTTT. Its translation: CASAEFGGDTEAFF.

This clonotype was seen at least ten times. The chain joins TRBV19 to TRBJ1-1; 9 bases are a match to TRBD1. CDR1 is LNHDA, CDR2 SQIVND, per germline (reference sequence). After removal of 3 bases from V and 6 bases from J, the junction contained 5 bases not matched to a gene. CDR3 length: 14 amino acids. CDR3 sequence: CASSIGTGGSEAFF. The CDR3 DNA follows: TGTGCCAGTAGTATCGGAACAGGGGGCTCTGAAGCTTTCTTT.

This clonotype was recorded at least ten times. The chain recombines TRBV7-3 with TRBJ2-1; D is uncertain. CDR3 length: 13 amino acids. V lost 8 bases and J 0 bases, leaving 8 bases between the germline ends. CDR1 and CDR2 (germline): SGHTA, FQGTGA. The CDR3 is CASAAVSYNEQFF. Written as DNA, the CDR3 is TGTGCCAGCGCCGCAGTCTCCTACAATGAGCAGTTCTTC. The full variable domain, its missing parts supplied by reference TRBV7-3 and TRBJ2-1, is GAGVSQTPSNKVTEKGKYVELRCDPISGHTALYWYRQSLGQGPEFLIYFQGTGAADDSGLPNDRFFAVRPEGSVSTLKIQRTERGDSAVYLCASAAVSYNEQFFGPGTRLTVL.

V and J are TRBV14 and TRBJ2-7; D remains ambiguous. The CDR3 spans 16 residues. Trimming removed 0 bases at V and 2 bases at J, with 14 bases between. Germline V gene lookup returns CDR1 SGHDN and CDR2 FVKESK. Here the CDR3 DNA reads TGTGCCAGCAGCCAAGATTTTTCCAGTTTTGCCTACGAGCAGTACTTC. Translating gives CASSQDFSSFAYEQYF.

This clonotype was found many times. The gene calls are TRBV5-6 and TRBJ1-2; 9 nucleotides match TRBD1. CDR3 size: 13 residues. V was pared by 4 bases and J by 6 bases, with 4 bases of the junction left unmatched. Germline CDR1 is SGHDT and CDR2 is YYEEEE. The CDR3: CASSADRGHGYTF. The CDR3 region has the DNA TGTGCCAGCAGCGCGGACAGGGGCCATGGCTACACCTTC.

This clonotype was seen at least ten times. The chain uses TRBV7-9 and TRBJ2-5; 10 nucleotides agree with TRBD2. Germline V gives CDR1 SEHNR, CDR2 FQNEAQ (reference sequence). V shed 3 bases and J 5 bases; nucleotides not matched to a gene: 6. This CDR3 contains 15 residues. CDR3 bases: TGTGCCAGCAGCTTGCAGCGGGGGGGCGGGGAGACCCAGTACTTC. Protein product: CASSLQRGGGETQYF. The variable domain in full, with the rest retrieved from reference TRBV7-9 and TRBJ2-5, is DTGVSQNPRHKITKRGQNVTFRCDPISEHNRLYWYRQTLGQGPEFLTYFQNEAQLEKSRLLSDRFSAERPKGSFSTLEIQRTEQGDSAMYLCASSLQRGGGETQYFGPGTRLLVL.

This clonotype occurred many times. This rearrangement joins TRBV28 to TRBJ2-1; 7 positions agree with TRBD2. V was pared by 7 bases and J by 5 bases, with 11 bases of the junction left unmatched. Per the germline V gene, CDR1 is MDHEN and CDR2 is SYDVKM. The CDR3 is 15 amino acids. The CDR3 protein is CASTSPGGMDNEQFF. In DNA form, the CDR3 reads TGTGCCAGCACGTCTCCGGGGGGTATGGACAATGAGCAGTTCTTC.

This clonotype was picked up many times. The chain employs TRBV28 and TRBJ1-6, with 8 bases fitting TRBD1. CDR1 MDHEN and CDR2 SYDVKM come from the germline V gene. J lost 9 bases, V lost 2 bases, and 3 bases had no gene match. The length of the CDR3 is 14 residues. The CDR3 here is CASSLADRASPLHF. The CDR3 DNA is TGTGCCAGCAGTTTAGCGGACAGGGCTTCACCCCTCCACTTT. Variable domain in full (rest from reference TRBV28 and TRBJ1-6): DVKVTQSSRYLVKRTGEKVFLECVQDMDHENMFWYRQDPGLGLRLIYFSYDVKMKEKGDIPEGYSVSREKKERFSLILESASTNQTSMYLCASSLADRASPLHFGNGTRLTVT.